This T cell receptor beta chain was profiled in a study of blood T cell repertoires in COVID-19. As for the study in general: There were acute and convalescent COVID-19 samples, and they came from the United States, Italy and Spain. Sources were T cells, B-cell-depleted T cells, or PBMCs; the material itself was cDNA or gDNA.

The data were produced by immunoSEQ multiplex PCR, yet TCRdb's version contains in-frame clones alone and is incomplete. The table includes 250,000 to 350,000 clones, about 85% detected once. CDR1 is SNHLY, CDR2 FYNNEI, per germline. Between the trimmed V and J ends, which lost 5 bases and 7 bases, there was a span of 12 bases. This CDR3 spans 14 amino acids. As for this clone: In the same sample, other DNA sequences code for this CDR3.

The chain uses TRBV2 and TRBJ1-6; D may be TRBD1 (5 bases). Sequences were obtained from peripheral blood. This receptor was taken from a woman aged 45-60 years with active or convalescent COVID-19. The CDR3 sequence is CASSPTGGNSPLHF. In DNA form, the CDR3 reads TGTGCCAGCAGTCCTACAGGCGGAAATTCACCCCTCCACTTT. Based on the CDR3 plus reference TRBV2 and TRBJ1-6, the full variable domain is EPEVTQTPSHQVTQMGQEVILRCVPISNHLYFYWYRQILGQKVEFLVSFYNNEISEKSEIFDDQFSVERPDGSNFTLKIRSTKLEDSAMYFCASSPTGGNSPLHFGNGTRLTVT.